The rows below give T cell receptor beta chains drawn from one sample of a study of pediatric ulcerative colitis. The method was immunoSEQ multiplex PCR; TCRdb's version includes in-frame clones alone and lacks a portion of them. The sample holds 59,000 or so clones, 75% to 85% seen once. The sample consisted of blood. These receptors all stem from a boy between 5 and 17 years old with moderate ulcerative colitis. Each CDR3 is given with its conserved first and last residue.

>TRBJ1-1|TRBV6-6
CASSYPGTGIGTEAFF
>TRBJ2-5|TRBV9
CASSVGSYRETQYF
>TRBJ2-2|TRBV27
CASSPLIYSGRADTGELFF
>TRBJ2-1|TRBV4-2
CASSHLTPNLAGGNEQFF
>TRBJ2-7|TRBV2
CVSIGVSSSYEQYF
>TRBJ1-5|TRBV15
CATERERNQPQHF
>TRBJ2-7|TRBV7-7
CASSFGLAGIYEQYF
>TRBJ1-1|TRBV7-2
CASSLGSADVWFMNTEAFF
>TRBJ2-1|TRBV7-2
CASAATGLDYNEQFF
>TRBJ2-5|TRBV18
CASSPGLSQETQYF
>TRBJ1-1|TRBV7-6
CASSLPGDTEAFF
>TRBJ2-3|TRBV4-2
CASSQESRSGDTQYF
>TRBJ1-1|TRBV29-1
CSVEDPGTEAFF
>TRBJ1-2|TRBV6-6
CASSYYAAGYGYTF
>TRBJ1-5|TRBV5-6
CASSIYRDYSNQPQHF
>TRBJ1-3|TRBV7-2
CASSSRPGQGAGNTIYF
>TRBJ2-5|TRBV13
CASSGQEETQYF
>TRBJ1-4|TRBV18
CASSRQGTLTNEKLFF
>TRBJ1-2|TRBV11-2
CASSQKPKSGYTF
>TRBJ2-7|TRBV5-5
CASSLSAGDYEQYF
>TRBJ1-1|TRBV7-3
CASSLGENTEAFF
>TRBJ2-3|TRBV6-4
CASSFSGNTDTQYF
>TRBJ1-2|TRBV27
CASSLTVPNSGGTYGYTF
>TRBJ1-1|TRBV7-9
CASSLPRNTEAFF
>TRBJ1-2|TRBV10-1
CASSVGQGDGYTF
>TRBJ1-5|TRBV14
CASSLISYNQPQHF
>TRBJ1-5|TRBV30
CAWSGAGNQPQHF
>TRBJ2-7|TRBV20-1
CSGGRIDEQYF
>TRBJ2-3|TRBV9
CASSSQAGRASTDTQYF
>TRBJ2-7|TRBV5-1
CASSLDGPGQYF
>TRBJ1-6|TRBV19
CATRDTYNSPLHF
>TRBJ2-1|TRBV20-1
CSALINEQFF
>TRBJ2-1|TRBV19
CASSIGRQPGLRKAYNEQFF
>TRBJ2-1|TRBV30
CAWSAVFGELAEQFF
>TRBJ2-5|TRBV7-3
CASSPDTDTGGTLPETQYF
>TRBJ2-2|TRBV19
CASSRTGGSGELFF
>TRBJ2-4|TRBV6-5
CASKTGGVAKNIQYF
>TRBJ2-1|TRBV5-4
CASSDPGKLAYNEQFF
>TRBJ2-7|TRBV6-5
CASSYWPSRTYEQYF
>TRBJ2-2|TRBV19
CASRTPRTSWGTGELFF
>TRBJ1-4|TRBV4-1
CASSPTGGALEKLFF
>TRBJ2-1|TRBV7-2
CASSLVSSGGYNEQFF
>TRBJ2-3|TRBV15
CATSRSGFGDTQYF
>TRBJ1-2|TRBV5-5
CASSWTGTGSGYTF
>TRBJ2-7|TRBV7-2
CASSLERLADSSYEQYF
>TRBJ1-1|TRBV19
CASSFPKDGNTEAFF
>TRBJ2-1|TRBV27
CASSPDYQAYNEQFF
>TRBJ2-1|TRBV19
CASSPRQGTYNEQFF
>TRBJ1-5|TRBV28
CASRGPVTPSQPQHF
>TRBJ2-5|TRBV18
CASSRTGIRETQYF
>TRBJ1-1|TRBV18
CASFSDYGNTEAFF
>TRBJ2-1|TRBV4-1
CASSQGAPSGSSNEQFF
>TRBJ2-2|TRBV10-3
CAISDARTSLGTGELFF
>TRBJ2-1|TRBV11-2
CASSLAAGGPFEQFF